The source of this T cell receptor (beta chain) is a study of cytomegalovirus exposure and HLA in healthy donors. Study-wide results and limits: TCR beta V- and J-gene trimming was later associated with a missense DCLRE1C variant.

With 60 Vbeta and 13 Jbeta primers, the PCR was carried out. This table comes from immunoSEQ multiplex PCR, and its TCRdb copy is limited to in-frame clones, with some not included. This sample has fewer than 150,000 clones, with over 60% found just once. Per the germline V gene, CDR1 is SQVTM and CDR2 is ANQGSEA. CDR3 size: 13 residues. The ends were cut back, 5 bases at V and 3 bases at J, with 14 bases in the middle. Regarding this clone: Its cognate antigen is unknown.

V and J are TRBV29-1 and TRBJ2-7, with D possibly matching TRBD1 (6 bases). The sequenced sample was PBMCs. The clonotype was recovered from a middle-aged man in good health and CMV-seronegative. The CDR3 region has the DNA TGCAGCGTTTTGGGCAGGGGTGGCTACGAGCAGTACTTC. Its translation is CSVLGRGGYEQYF.